The sequence of this TCR beta chain was determined in a study of yellow fever vaccine responses in identical twins. Study outcomes and limitations: Twins showed a vaccine T cell response that reportedly seemed partly convergent, partly personalized.

V lost 3 bases to trimming and J lost 4 bases, with 21 bases between them. Germline CDR1 reads GTSNPN; CDR2 reads SVGIG (reference sequence). The CDR3 sequence is 16 residues long. Each CDR3 protein gets one entry after TCRdb re-called the RT-PCR reads with MiXCR. Of about 1,200 distinct CDR3 sequences listed, less than 80% are singletons. Note on this clonotype: The antigen is undetermined.

The V gene is TRBV30, the J gene TRBJ1-2; possibly TRBD1 for D (6 bases). This specimen consisted of T cells from blood (PBMCs), unsorted or a sorted subset (not recorded which), obtained before or after yellow fever vaccination (not recorded which). This sequence originates from a female donor who received the yellow fever vaccine. The CDR3 loop reads CAWSGGAGFRAYGYTF. The CDR3, as DNA: TGTGCCTGGAGCGGGGGCGCAGGGTTTCGGGCCTATGGCTACACCTTC.